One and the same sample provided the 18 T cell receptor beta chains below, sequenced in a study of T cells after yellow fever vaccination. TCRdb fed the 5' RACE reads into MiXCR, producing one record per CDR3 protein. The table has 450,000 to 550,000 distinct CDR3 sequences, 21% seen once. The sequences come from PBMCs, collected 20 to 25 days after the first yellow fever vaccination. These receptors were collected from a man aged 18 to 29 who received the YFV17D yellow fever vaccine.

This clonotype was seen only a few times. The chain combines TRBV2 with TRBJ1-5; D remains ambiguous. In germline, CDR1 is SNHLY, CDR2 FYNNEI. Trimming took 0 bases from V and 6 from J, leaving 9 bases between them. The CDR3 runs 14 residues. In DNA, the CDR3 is TGTGCCAGCAGTGAAGCGCCGCCCGGTCAGCCCCAGCATTTT. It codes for CASSEAPPGQPQHF. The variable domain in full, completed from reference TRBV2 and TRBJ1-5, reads EPEVTQTPSHQVTQMGQEVILRCVPISNHLYFYWYRQILGQKVEFLVSFYNNEISEKSEIFDDQFSVERPDGSNFTLKIRSTKLEDSAMYFCASSEAPPGQPQHFGDGTRLSIL.

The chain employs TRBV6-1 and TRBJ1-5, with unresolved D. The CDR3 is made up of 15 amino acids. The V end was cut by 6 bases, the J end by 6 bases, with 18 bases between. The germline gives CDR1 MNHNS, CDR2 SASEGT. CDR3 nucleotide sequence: TGTGCCAGCAGGACCGACTCGGGGATCGCTCAGCCCCAGCATTTT. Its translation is CASRTDSGIAQPQHF.

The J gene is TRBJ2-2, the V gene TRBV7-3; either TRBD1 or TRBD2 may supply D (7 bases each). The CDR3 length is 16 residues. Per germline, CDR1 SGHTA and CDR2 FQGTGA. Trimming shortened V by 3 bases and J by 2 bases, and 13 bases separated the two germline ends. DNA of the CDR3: TGTGCCAGCAGCTTGGGAGGGGGCACAAACACCGGGGAGCTGTTTTTT. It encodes CASSLGGGTNTGELFF. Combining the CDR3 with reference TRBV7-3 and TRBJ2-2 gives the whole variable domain GAGVSQTPSNKVTEKGKYVELRCDPISGHTALYWYRQSLGQGPEFLIYFQGTGAADDSGLPNDRFFAVRPEGSVSTLKIQRTERGDSAVYLCASSLGGGTNTGELFFGEGSRLTVL.

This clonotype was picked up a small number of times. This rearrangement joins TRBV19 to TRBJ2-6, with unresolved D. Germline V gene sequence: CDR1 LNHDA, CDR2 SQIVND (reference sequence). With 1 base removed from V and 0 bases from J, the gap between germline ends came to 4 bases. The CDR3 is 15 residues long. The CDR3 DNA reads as TGTGCCAGTAGTATAGGCAACTCTGGGGCCAACGTCCTGACTTTC. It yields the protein CASSIGNSGANVLTF.

CDR3 region: CSVVTSGGPDNIQYF. The CDR3 coding sequence is TGCAGCGTTGTAACTAGCGGGGGGCCTGACAACATTCAGTACTTC. This rearrangement joins TRBV29-1 to TRBJ2-4; TRBD2 matches at 12 bases. J lost 7 bases, V lost 4 bases, and 8 bases had no gene match. Germline V gives CDR1 SQVTM, CDR2 ANQGSEA. The CDR3 totals 15 residues.

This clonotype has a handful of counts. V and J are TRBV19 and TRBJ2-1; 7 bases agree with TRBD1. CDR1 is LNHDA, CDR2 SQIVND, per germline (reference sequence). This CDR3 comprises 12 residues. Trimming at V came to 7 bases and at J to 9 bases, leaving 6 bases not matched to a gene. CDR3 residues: CASTQGLSEQFF. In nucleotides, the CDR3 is TGTGCCAGTACACAGGGGCTGAGTGAGCAGTTCTTC.

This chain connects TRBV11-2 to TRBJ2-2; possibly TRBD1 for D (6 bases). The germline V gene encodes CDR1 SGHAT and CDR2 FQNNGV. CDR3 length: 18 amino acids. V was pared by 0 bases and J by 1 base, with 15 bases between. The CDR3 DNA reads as TGTGCCAGCAGCTTAGAAGAGGGACAAAGTGGGAACACCGGGGAGCTGTTTTTT. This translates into CASSLEEGQSGNTGELFF.

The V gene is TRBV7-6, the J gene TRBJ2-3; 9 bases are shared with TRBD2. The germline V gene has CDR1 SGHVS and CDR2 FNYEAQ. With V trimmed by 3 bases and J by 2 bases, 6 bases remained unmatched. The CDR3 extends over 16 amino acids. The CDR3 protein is CASSLISGGVTDTQYF. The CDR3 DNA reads TGTGCCAGCAGCTTGATTAGCGGGGGAGTCACAGATACGCAGTATTTT.

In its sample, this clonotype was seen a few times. The CDR3 DNA reads as TGTGCCAGCAGCTTAGGGAGTTTAGCGGGGGGGAGGAATGAGCAGTTCTTC. It is translated as CASSLGSLAGGRNEQFF. V is TRBV7-2 and J is TRBJ2-1; 11 nucleotides match TRBD2. Germline V gene lookup returns CDR1 SGHTA and CDR2 FQGNSA. CDR3 length: 17 amino acids. V trimming: 1 base; J trimming: 7 bases; junction bases outside the gene matches: 9.

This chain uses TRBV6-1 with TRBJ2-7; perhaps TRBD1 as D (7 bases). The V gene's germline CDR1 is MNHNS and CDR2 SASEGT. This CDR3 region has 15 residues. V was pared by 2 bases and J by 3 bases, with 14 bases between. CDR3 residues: CASSEQGGPVYEQYV. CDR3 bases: TGTGCCAGCAGTGAACAGGGGGGTCCCGTCTACGAGCAGTACGTC.

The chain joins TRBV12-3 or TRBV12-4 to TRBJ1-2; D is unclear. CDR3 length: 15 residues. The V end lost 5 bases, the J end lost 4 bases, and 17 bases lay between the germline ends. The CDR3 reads CASSAVRIAGYGYTF. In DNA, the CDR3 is TGTGCCAGCAGTGCGGTGAGGATAGCTGGCTATGGCTACACCTTC.

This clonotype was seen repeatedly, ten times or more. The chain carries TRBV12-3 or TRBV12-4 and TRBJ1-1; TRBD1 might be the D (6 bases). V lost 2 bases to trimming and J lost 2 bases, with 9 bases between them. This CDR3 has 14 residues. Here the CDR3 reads CASSLRTANTEAFF. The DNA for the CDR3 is TGTGCCAGCAGTTTAAGGACAGCAAACACTGAAGCTTTCTTT.

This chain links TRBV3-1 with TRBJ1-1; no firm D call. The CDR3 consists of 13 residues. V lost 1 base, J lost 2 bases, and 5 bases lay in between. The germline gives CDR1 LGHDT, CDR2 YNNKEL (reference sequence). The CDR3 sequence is CASSQGYNTEAFF. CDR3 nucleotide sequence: TGTGCCAGCAGCCAAGGGTATAACACTGAAGCTTTCTTT. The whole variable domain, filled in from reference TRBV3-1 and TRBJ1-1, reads DTAVSQTPKYLVTQMGNDKSIKCEQNLGHDTMYWYKQDSKKFLKIMFSYNNKELIINETVPNRFSPKSPDKAHLNLHINSLELGDSAVYFCASSQGYNTEAFFGQGTRLTVV.

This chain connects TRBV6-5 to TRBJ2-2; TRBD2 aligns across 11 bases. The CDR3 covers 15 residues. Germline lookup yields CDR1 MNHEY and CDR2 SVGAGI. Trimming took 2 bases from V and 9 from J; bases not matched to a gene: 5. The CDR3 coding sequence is TGTGCCAGCAGTTACGAGACTAGCGGGACCCGGGAGCTGTTTTTT. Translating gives CASSYETSGTRELFF.

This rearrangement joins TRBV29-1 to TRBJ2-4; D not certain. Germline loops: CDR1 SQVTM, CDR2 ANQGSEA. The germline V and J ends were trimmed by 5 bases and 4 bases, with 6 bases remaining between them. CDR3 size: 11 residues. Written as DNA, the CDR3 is TGCAGCGTTATCAGGAAAAACATTCAGTACTTC. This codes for CSVIRKNIQYF.

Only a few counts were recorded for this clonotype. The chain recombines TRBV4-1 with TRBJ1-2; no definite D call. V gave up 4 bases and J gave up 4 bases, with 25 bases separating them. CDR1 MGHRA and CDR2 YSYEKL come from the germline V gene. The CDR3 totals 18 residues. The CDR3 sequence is CASSPGPLPRGVSYGYTF. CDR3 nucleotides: TGCGCCAGCAGCCCAGGACCTCTTCCCCGGGGTGTAAGCTATGGCTACACCTTC.

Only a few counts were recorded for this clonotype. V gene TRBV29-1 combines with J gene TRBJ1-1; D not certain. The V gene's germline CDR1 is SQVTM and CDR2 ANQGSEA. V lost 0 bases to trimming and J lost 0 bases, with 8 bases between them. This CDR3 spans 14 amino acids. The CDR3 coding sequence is TGCAGCGTTGAAGAGCGGGTTATGAACACTGAAGCTTTCTTT. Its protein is CSVEERVMNTEAFF.

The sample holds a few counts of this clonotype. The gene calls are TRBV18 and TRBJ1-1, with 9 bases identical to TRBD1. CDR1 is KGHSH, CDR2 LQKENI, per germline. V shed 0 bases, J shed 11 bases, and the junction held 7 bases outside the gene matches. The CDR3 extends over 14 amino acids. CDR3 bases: TGTGCCAGCTCACCACCCCGACAGGGGGGCACGGCTTTCTTT. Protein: CASSPPRQGGTAFF.